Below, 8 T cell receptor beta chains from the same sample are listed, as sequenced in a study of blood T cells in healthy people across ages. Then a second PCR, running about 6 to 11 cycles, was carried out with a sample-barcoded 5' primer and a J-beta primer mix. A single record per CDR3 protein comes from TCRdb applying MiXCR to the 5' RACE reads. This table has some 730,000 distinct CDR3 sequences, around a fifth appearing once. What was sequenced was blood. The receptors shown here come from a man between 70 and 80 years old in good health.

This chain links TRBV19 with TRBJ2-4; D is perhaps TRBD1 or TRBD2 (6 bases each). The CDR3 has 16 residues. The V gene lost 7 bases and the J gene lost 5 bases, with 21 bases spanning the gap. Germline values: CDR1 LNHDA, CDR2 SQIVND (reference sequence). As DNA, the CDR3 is TGTGCCAGTACTCCCTGGGGGGCAGATTTGGAAAACATTCAGTACTTC. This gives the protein CASTPWGADLENIQYF.

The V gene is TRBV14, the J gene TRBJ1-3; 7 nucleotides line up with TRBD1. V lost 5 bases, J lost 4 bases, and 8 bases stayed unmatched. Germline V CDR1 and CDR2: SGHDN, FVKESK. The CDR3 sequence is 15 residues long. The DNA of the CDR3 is TGTGCCAGCAGCGAACTACAGGGGAGGGGAAACACCATATATTTT. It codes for CASSELQGRGNTIYF.

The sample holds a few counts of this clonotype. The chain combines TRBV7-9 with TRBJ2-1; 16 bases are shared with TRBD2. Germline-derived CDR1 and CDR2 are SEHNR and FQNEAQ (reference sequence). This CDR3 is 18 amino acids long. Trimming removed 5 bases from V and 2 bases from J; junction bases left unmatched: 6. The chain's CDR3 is CASSGPGLAGGTYNEQFF. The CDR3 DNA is TGTGCCAGCAGCGGTCCGGGACTAGCGGGAGGGACCTACAATGAGCAGTTCTTC.

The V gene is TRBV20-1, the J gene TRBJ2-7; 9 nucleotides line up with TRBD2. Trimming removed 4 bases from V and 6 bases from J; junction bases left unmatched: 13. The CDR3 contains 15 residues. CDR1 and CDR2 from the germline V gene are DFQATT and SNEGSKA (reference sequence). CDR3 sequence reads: CSAKRFAGGPVEQYF. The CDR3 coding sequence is TGCAGTGCTAAACGGTTCGCGGGGGGGCCGGTCGAGCAGTACTTC.

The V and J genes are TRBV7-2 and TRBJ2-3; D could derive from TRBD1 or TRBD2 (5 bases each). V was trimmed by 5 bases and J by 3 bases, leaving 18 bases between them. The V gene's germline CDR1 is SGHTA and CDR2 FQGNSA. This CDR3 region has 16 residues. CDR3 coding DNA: TGTGCCAGCAGCACGGGGCAGGTATTGAGGACAGATACGCAGTATTTT. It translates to CASSTGQVLRTDTQYF.

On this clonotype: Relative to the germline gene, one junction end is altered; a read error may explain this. CDR3 region: CSATGGHPSTDTRYF. Written as DNA, the CDR3 is TGCAGTGCTACGGGGGGGCATCCCTCCACAGATACGCGGTATTTT. V usage is TRBV20-1 and J usage is TRBJ2-3, with TRBD2 matching 8 bases. Germline loops: CDR1 DFQATT, CDR2 SNEGSKA (reference sequence). This CDR3 is 15 amino acids long.

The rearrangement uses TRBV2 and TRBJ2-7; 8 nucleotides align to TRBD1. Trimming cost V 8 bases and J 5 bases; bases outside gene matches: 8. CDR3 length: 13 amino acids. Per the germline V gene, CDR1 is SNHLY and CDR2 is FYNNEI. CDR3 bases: TGTGCCAGCTTCCCGGACAGGGTCAACGAGCAGTACTTC. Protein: CASFPDRVNEQYF.

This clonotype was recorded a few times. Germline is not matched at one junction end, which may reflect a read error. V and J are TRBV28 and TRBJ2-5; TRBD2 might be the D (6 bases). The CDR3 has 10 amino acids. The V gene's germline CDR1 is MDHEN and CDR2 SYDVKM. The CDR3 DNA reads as TGTGCCACCACCGGGGGAAGAGCCTTCTTC. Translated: CATTGGRAFF.